The sequence of this T cell receptor (beta chain) was determined in a study of blood T cell repertoires in COVID-19. Study-wide background: From the United States, Italy and Spain came samples of acute and convalescent COVID-19. PBMCs, B-cell-depleted T cells, or T cells provided the cDNA or gDNA that made up the material.

Per the original data handling: Estimation of nucleated cell counts was performed using reference gene primer amplification. Only in-frame clones appear in the TCRdb table, and some are missing; sequencing was by immunoSEQ multiplex PCR. That table is the source of V, J and clone size, and D and trimming were worked out from the DNA. The table lists some 25,000 clones, roughly four fifths of them singletons, with about 2.6% in the top ten. Seattle patient enrollment occurred during active infection, with longitudinal follow-up thereafter. This clone was seen a few times. This CDR3 spans 13 amino acids. Germline assignment: CDR1 SEHNR and CDR2 FQNEAQ (reference sequence). Trimming cost V 6 bases and J 3 bases, with 11 bases left between them.

The source is a woman aged 70-85 years with COVID-19, enrolled during active disease. The sample comprised peripheral blood. The chain carries TRBV7-9 and TRBJ1-1; D unresolved. The CDR3 nucleotides read TGTGCCAGCAGTTTTCGACGGGACACTGAAGCTTTCTTT. Translation gives CASSFRRDTEAFF. Drawing the rest from reference TRBV7-9 and TRBJ1-1, the complete variable domain is DTGVSQNPRHKITKRGQNVTFRCDPISEHNRLYWYRQTLGQGPEFLTYFQNEAQLEKSRLLSDRFSAERPKGSFSTLEIQRTEQGDSAMYLCASSFRRDTEAFFGQGTRLTVV.